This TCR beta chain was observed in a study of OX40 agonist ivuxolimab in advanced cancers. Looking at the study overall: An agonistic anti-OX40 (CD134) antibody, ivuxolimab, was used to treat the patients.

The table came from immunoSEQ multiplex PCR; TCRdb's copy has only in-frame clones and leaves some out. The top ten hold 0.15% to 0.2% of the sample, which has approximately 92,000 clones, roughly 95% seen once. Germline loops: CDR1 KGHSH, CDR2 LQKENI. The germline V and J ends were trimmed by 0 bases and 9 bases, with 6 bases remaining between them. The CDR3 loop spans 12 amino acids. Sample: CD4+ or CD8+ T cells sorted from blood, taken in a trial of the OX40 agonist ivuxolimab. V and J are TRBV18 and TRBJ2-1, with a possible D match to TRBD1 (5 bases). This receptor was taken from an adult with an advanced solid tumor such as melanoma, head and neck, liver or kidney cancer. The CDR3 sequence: CASSPPGAEQFF. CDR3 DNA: TGTGCCAGCTCACCACCAGGGGCTGAGCAGTTCTTC.